Ten or more counts support the clone carrying this T cell receptor (beta chain). Its antigen is currently unknown. V shed 1 base and J 2 bases; nucleotides not matched to a gene: 8. The CDR3 is 17 amino acids. CDR1 and CDR2 (germline): LNHDA, SQIVND (reference sequence). TCRdb reanalysed the RACE reads using MiXCR and keeps one entry per CDR3 protein. The sample consists of about 380,000 distinct CDR3 sequences, approximately 5.1% of them appearing once. Time point indicated: patch test 1, 2 weeks after DPC sensitization. Treatment noted: therapeutic diphenylcyclopropenone sensitization with weekly scalp DPC. Alopecia patients, 18 to 70 years old and DPC-suitable, served as donors. This entry comes from a study of human T cells and chemical hapten exposure. Notes on the study in general: No alteration of TCRs above 1 in 1000 frequency was seen with DPC sensitization.

J is TRBJ2-3 and V is TRBV19, with TRBD1 matching over 8 bases. Sequenced here: whole blood, sampled in connection with sensitization to the hapten diphenylcyclopropenone (DPC). The sequence derives from a woman between 50 and 59 years old with alopecia areata. Some clones in this sample may be carry-over from other donors' samples. This CDR3 is CASSIGDRSLHTDTQYF. The CDR3 region has the DNA TGTGCCAGTAGTATAGGGGACAGGAGCCTCCACACAGATACGCAGTATTTT.